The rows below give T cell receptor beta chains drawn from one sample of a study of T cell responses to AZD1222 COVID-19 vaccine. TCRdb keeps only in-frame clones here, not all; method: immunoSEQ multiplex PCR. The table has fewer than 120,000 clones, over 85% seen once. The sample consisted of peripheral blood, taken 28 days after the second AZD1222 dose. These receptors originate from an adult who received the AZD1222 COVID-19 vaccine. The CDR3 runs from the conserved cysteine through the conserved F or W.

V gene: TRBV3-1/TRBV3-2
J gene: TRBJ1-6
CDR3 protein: CASSEGVTGTGNSPLHF

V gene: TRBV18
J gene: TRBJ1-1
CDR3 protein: CASSHAGSTGEGTEAFF

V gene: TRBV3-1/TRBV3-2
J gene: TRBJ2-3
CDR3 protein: CASSQEPYRVSTQYF

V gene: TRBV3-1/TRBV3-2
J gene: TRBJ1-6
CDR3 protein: CASSQGQGGTPLHF

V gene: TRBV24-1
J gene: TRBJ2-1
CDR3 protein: CATSDLFGQSNEQFF

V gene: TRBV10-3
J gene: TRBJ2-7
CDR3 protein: CAIQWAAGTSYEQYF

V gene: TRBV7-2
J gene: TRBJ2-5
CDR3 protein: CASSYPGLAGQETQYF

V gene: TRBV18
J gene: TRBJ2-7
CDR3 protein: CASSPPGLKYEQYF

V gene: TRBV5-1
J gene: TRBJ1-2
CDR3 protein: CASSAGQGYYGYTF

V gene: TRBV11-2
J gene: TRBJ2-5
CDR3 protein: CASSFGRGQGEETQYF

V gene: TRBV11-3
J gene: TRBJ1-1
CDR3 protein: CASSDRLNTEAFF

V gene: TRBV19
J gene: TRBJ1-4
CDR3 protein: CASSVLGQGKLFF

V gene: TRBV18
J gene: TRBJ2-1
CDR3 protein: CASSPRATSSYNEQFF

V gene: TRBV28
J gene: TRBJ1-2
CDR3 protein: CASSPWGAGTGYTF

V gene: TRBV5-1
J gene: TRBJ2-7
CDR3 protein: CASSLGASTYEQYF

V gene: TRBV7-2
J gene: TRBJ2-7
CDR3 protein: CASSLASTSYEQYF

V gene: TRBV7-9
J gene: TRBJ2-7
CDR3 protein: CASSLGGASYEQYF

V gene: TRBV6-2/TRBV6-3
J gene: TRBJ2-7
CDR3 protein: CASSYSSPSGDSYEQYF

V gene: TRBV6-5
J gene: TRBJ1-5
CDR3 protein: CASSSSLGQPQHF

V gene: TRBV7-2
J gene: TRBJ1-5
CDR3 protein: CASSLGVSQPQHF

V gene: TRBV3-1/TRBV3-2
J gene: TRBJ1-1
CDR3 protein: CASSPPRGGVNTEAFF

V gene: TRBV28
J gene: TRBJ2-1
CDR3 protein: CASSQTGLAGRSLNNEQFF

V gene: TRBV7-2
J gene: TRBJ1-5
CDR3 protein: CASSLGTGSNQPQHF

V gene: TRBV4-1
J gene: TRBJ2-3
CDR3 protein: CASSQVEGMGADTQYF

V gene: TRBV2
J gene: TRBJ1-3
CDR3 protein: CASSTEIYSGNTIYF

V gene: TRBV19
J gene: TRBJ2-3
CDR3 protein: CASSLSSLAGILPTQYF

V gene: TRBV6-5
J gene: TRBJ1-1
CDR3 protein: CASMMGLNTEAFF

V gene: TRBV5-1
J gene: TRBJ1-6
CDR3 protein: CASSLGGNSPLHF

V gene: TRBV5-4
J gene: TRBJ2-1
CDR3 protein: CASSLLSGGIYNEQFF

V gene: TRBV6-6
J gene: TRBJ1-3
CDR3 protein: CASSYSGTYGNTIYF

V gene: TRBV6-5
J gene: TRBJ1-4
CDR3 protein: CASVRQPTNEKLFF

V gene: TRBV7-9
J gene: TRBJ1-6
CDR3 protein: CASSLGPIYNSPLHF

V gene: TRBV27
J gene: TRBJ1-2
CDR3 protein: CASGGQGGAYGYTF

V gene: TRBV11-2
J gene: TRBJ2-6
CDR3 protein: CASSLVGAGANVLTF

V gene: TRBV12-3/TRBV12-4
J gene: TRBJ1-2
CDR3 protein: CASSLSNYGYTF

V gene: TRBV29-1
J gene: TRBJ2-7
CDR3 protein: CSVDRRHPTTSYEQYF

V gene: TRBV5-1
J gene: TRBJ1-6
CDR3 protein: CASSRRQGSSYNSPLHF

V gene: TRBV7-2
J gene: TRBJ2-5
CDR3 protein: CASSLAPAASGQQETQYF

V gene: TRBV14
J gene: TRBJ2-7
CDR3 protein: CASSQVGLAGGQDEQYF

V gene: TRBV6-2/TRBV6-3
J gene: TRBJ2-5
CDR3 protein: CASSPRTEETQYF

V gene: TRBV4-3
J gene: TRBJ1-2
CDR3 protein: CASSQLADRFYGYTF

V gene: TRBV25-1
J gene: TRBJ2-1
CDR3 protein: CASSETSGGLYNEQFF

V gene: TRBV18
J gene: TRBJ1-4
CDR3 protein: CASSPFQGREKLFF

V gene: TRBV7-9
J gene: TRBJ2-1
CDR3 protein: CASSSSDLEQFF

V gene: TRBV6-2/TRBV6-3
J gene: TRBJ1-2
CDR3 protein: CASSYGQAYGYTF

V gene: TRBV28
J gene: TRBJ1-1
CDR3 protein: CASSPGGWDTEAFF

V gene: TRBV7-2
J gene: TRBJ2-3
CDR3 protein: CASSLGPWASGRPDTQYF

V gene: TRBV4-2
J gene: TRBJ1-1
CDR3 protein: CASSQALPVEAFF

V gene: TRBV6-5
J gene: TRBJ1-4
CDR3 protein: CASRPSGGREKLFF

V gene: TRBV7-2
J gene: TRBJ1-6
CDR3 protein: CASSLRRRPLHF

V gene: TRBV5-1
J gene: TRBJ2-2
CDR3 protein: CASSWNTGAVTGELFF

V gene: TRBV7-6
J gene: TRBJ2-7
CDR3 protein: CASSRGQGAIYEQYF

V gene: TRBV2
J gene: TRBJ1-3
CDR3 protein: CASSEPTVFTRAGNTIYF

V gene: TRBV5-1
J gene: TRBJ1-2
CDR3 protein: CASSLVGTSSNYGYTF

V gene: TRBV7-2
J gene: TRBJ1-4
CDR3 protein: CASSTGHGNEKLFF

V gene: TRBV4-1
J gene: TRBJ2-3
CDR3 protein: CASSQDSSAQADTQYF

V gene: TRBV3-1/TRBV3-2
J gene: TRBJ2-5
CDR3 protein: CASSQIAETQYF

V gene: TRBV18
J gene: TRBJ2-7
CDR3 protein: CASSPQGANTYEQYF

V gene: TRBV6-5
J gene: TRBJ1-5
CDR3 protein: CASSRGVDQPQHF